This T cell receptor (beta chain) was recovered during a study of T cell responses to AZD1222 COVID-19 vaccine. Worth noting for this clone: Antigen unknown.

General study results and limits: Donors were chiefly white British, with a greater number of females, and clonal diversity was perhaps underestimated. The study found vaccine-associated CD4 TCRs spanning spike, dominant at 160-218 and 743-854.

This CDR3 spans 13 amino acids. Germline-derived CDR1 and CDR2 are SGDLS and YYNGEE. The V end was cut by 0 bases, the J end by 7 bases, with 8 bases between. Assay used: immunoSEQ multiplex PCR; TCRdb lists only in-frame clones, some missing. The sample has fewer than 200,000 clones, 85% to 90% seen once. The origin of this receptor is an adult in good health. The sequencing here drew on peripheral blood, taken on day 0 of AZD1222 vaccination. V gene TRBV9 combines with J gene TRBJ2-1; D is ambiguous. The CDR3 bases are TGTGCCAGCAGCGTAGGCCCTACTAATGAGCAGTTCTTC. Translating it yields CASSVGPTNEQFF.